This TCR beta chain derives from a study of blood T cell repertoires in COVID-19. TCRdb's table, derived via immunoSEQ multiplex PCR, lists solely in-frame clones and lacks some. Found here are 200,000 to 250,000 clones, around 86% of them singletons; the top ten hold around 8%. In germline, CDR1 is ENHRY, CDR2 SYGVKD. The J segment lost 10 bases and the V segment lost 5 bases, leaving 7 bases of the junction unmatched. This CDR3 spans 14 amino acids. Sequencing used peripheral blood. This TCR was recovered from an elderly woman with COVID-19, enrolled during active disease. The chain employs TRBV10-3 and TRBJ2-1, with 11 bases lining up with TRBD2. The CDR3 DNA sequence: TGTGCCATCAGTCCGACTAGCGGGGCGGGGGAGCAGTTCTTC. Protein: CAISPTSGAGEQFF.